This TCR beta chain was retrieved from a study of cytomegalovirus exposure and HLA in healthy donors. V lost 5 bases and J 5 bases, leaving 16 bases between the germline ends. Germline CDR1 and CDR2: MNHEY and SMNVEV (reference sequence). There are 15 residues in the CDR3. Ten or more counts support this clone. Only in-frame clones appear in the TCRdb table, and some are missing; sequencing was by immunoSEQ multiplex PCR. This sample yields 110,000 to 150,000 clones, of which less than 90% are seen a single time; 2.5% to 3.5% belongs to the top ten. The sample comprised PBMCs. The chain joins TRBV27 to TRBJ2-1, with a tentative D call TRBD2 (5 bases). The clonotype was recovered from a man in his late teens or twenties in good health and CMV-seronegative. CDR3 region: CASSRLNGDNNEQFF. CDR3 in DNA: TGTGCCAGCAGTAGATTAAACGGGGATAACAATGAGCAGTTCTTC.